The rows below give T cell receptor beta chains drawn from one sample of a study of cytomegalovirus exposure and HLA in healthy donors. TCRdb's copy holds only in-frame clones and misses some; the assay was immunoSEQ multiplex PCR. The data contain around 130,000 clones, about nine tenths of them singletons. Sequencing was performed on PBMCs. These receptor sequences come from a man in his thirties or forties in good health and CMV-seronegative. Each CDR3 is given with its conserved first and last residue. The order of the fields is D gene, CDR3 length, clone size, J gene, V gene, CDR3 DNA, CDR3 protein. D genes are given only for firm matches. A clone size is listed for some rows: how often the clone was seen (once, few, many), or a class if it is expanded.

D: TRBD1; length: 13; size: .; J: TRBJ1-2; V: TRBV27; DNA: TGTGCCAGCAGTGAGACAGGGGGCAGTGGCTACACCTTC; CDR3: CASSETGGSGYTF
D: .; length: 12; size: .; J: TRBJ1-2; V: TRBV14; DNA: TGTGCCAGCAGCCCGTACGGGTGGGGCTACACCTTC; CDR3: CASSPYGWGYTF
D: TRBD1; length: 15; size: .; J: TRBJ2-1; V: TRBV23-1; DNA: TGCGCCAGCAGTCAAACAGGGGGCCTTCGGGATGAGCAGTTCTTC; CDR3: CASSQTGGLRDEQFF
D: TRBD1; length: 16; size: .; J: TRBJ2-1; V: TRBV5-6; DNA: TGTGCCAGCAGCTTGGGAGGGACAGGCGACGTTAATGAGCAGTTCTTC; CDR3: CASSLGGTGDVNEQFF
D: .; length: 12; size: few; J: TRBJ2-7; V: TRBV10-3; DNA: TGTGCCATCAGCCTTCAGGGCTACGAGCAGTACTTC; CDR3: CAISLQGYEQYF
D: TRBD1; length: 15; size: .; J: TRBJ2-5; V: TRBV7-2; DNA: TGTGCCAGCAGCCCAGAGACAGGGGTCTGGGAGACCCAGTACTTC; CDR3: CASSPETGVWETQYF
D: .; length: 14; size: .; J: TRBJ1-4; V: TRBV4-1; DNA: TGCGCCAGCAGCACTCCGACAGGAAGGGAAAAACTGTTTTTT; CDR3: CASSTPTGREKLFF
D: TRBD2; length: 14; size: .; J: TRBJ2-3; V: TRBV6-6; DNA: TGTGCCAGCAGTCAGGGAGGGAACACAGATACGCAGTATTTT; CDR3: CASSQGGNTDTQYF
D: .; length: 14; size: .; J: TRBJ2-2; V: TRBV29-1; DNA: TGCAGCGTTCTCAGCGGACGGAACACCGGGGAGCTGTTTTTT; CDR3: CSVLSGRNTGELFF
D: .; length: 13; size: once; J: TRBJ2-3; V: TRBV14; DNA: TGTGCCAGCAGCCGGTCCCCACTGGATACGCAGTATTTT; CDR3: CASSRSPLDTQYF
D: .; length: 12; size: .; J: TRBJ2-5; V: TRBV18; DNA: TGTGCCAGCTCACAGGGGCAGGAGACCCAGTACTTC; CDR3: CASSQGQETQYF
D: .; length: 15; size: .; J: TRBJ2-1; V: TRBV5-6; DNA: TGTGCCAGCACCCCGGGCAGGCGGAAGGGGAATGAGCAGTTCTTC; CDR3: CASTPGRRKGNEQFF
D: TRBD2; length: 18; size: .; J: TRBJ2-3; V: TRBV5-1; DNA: TGCGCCAGCAGCTTACAGGGACTAGCGGGGGGGCCAGCAGATACGCAGTATTTT; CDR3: CASSLQGLAGGPADTQYF
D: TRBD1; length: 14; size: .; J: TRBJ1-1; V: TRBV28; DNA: TGTGCCAGCACCCGACAGGGCGAAAACACTGAAGCTTTCTTT; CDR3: CASTRQGENTEAFF
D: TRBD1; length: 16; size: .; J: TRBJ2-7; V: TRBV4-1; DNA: TGCGCCAGCAGCCAAGTGGTAGGGGGCTTTCTTTACGAGCAGTACTTC; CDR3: CASSQVVGGFLYEQYF
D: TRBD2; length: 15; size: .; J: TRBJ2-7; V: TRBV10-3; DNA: TGTGCCATCAGCCCTATGGGCAGGGAGGGCGACGAGCAGTACTTC; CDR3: CAISPMGREGDEQYF
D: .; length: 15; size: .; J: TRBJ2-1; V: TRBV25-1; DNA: TGTGCCAGCTCGCCTCACGGTAGCTCCTACAATGAGCAGTTCTTC; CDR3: CASSPHGSSYNEQFF
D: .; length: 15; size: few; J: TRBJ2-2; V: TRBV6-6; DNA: TGTGCCAGCAGTTACCGGACAGAGAACACCGGGGAGCTGTTTTTT; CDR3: CASSYRTENTGELFF
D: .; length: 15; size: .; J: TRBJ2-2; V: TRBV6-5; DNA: TGTGCCAGCAGTTACGACAGCGCGAACACCGGGGAGCTGTTTTTT; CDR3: CASSYDSANTGELFF
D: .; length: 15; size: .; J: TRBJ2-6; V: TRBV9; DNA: TGTGCCAGCAGTCCCCAGGAATCTGGGGCCAACGTCCTGACTTTC; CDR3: CASSPQESGANVLTF
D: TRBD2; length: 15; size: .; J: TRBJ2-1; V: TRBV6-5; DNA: TGTGCCAGCAGTTACTTGCGGGGGAGCAACAATGAGCAGTTCTTC; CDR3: CASSYLRGSNNEQFF